Listed here are 20 T cell receptor beta chains from one sample, sequenced in a study of Ad26.COV2.S vaccination and SARS-CoV-2 variants. Clones were read by immunoSEQ multiplex PCR, and TCRdb kept only the in-frame ones, dropping some. The repertoire holds some 340,000 clones, with roughly 84% as singletons. Treatment indicated: around 19 received Ad26.COV2.S at low or high dose, single or two shots; several received placebo; per-sample allocation not given. Samples came from day 63 after the first vaccine or placebo injection. The source was peripheral blood, collected in a trial of Ad26.COV2.S vaccine versus placebo. Receptors originate from a person between 18 and 60 years old who received the Ad26.COV2.S COVID-19 vaccine or a placebo.

V usage is TRBV25-1 and J usage is TRBJ1-2; tentative D call: TRBD1 (5 bases). The germline V gene encodes CDR1 MGHDK and CDR2 SYGVNS. V was pared by 6 bases and J by 4 bases, with 9 bases between. The CDR3 runs to 12 residues. CDR3: CASRGQVYGYTF. In DNA form, the CDR3 reads TGTGCCAGCAGGGGGCAGGTCTATGGCTACACCTTC.

This clone was counted once. The chain joins TRBV19 to TRBJ1-5; 8 nucleotides line up with TRBD1. Germline V gene sequence: CDR1 LNHDA, CDR2 SQIVND (reference sequence). The CDR3 covers 17 residues. V lost 1 base, J lost 4 bases, and 9 bases stayed unmatched. This CDR3 reads CASSIARTGFRNQPQHF. In DNA, the CDR3 is TGTGCCAGTAGTATAGCCCGGACAGGGTTCCGAAATCAGCCCCAGCATTTT.

This chain joins TRBV5-4 and TRBJ2-6; D might be TRBD1 or TRBD2, each matching 5 bases. Trimming cost V 4 bases and J 1 base, with 18 bases left between them. This CDR3 is built from 18 residues. Germline loops: CDR1 SGHNT, CDR2 YYREEE (reference sequence). The CDR3 nucleotides are TGTGCCAGCAGCCTCCGGGGCAGCCGACCATCTGGGGCCAACGTCCTGACTTTC. Translated, it gives CASSLRGSRPSGANVLTF. The full variable domain, its missing parts supplied by reference TRBV5-4 and TRBJ2-6, is ETGVTQSPTHLIKTRGQQVTLRCSSQSGHNTVSWYQQALGQGPQFIFQYYREEENGRGNFPPRFSGLQFPNYSSELNVNALELDDSALYLCASSLRGSRPSGANVLTFGAGSRLTVL.

This clone showed up just once. The V and J genes are TRBV5-1 and TRBJ1-4; 11 bases align to TRBD1. After removal of 3 bases from V and 3 bases from J, the junction contained 4 bases not matched to a gene. CDR1 SGHRS and CDR2 YFSETQ come from the germline V gene. The CDR3 covers 16 residues. The CDR3: CASSSGQGAANEKLFF. The CDR3 DNA reads TGCGCCAGCAGCTCAGGACAGGGGGCAGCTAATGAAAAACTGTTTTTT.

A remark on this clone: In the same sample, other DNA sequences code for this CDR3. V and J are TRBV25-1 and TRBJ1-1; D gene uncertain. CDR1 and CDR2 (germline): MGHDK, SYGVNS. This CDR3 region has 11 residues. Trimming stripped 3 bases from V and 4 bases from J, with 3 bases between. The CDR3 DNA reads TGTGCCAGCAGTGAGGGCACTGAAGCTTTCTTT. This gives the protein CASSEGTEAFF.

The gene calls are TRBV19 and TRBJ1-2; no definite D call. V was shortened by 7 bases and J by 3 bases, with 3 bases between the two germline ends. CDR1 and CDR2 (germline): LNHDA, SQIVND (reference sequence). The CDR3 consists of 10 residues. CDR3 residues: CASKDYGYTF. In DNA form, the CDR3 reads TGTGCCAGTAAGGACTATGGCTACACCTTC.

In its sample, this clone was seen many times. The CDR3: CASSPSGVNYGYTF. The CDR3 DNA is TGTGCCAGTAGTCCTTCCGGGGTCAACTATGGCTACACCTTC. The chain employs TRBV19 and TRBJ1-2; D ambiguous. With 5 bases removed from V and 2 bases from J, the gap between germline ends came to 12 bases. The germline V gene has CDR1 LNHDA and CDR2 SQIVND (reference sequence). CDR3 size: 14 residues.

The chain employs TRBV7-8 and TRBJ2-7, with D unclear. Per the germline V gene, CDR1 is SGHVS and CDR2 is FQNEAQ. With 1 base removed from V and 7 bases from J, the gap between germline ends came to 11 bases. The CDR3 length is 13 residues. The CDR3 spells CASSLGWTGEQYF. The CDR3, as DNA: TGTGCCAGCAGCTTAGGGTGGACGGGTGAGCAGTACTTC. Supplemented by reference TRBV7-8 and TRBJ2-7, the full variable domain reads GAGVSQSPRYKVAKRGQDVALRCDPISGHVSLFWYQQALGQGPEFLTYFQNEAQLDKSGLPSDRFFAERPEGSVSTLKIQRTQQEDSAVYLCASSLGWTGEQYFGPGTRLTVT.

The rearrangement joins TRBV4-1 to TRBJ1-2; TRBD1 agrees at 9 bases. This CDR3 has 14 amino acids. Germline trimming cut 3 bases from V and 7 bases from J; bases unmatched to any gene: 6. Germline values: CDR1 MGHRA, CDR2 YSYEKL. CDR3 coding DNA: TGCGCCAGCAGCCATCGGGACAGGGATCCTGGCTACACCTTC. This encodes CASSHRDRDPGYTF.

The chain couples TRBV29-1 to TRBJ1-2; no clear D gene. Germline V lookup: CDR1 SQVTM, CDR2 ANQGSEA. V lost 5 bases and J 1 base, leaving 5 bases between the germline ends. There are 11 residues in the CDR3. This CDR3 reads CSVLVNYGYTF. In DNA form, the CDR3 reads TGCAGCGTTTTAGTTAACTATGGCTACACCTTC.

The chain recombines TRBV15 with TRBJ1-1; D is unresolved. Germline lookup yields CDR1 LNHNV and CDR2 YYDKDF (reference sequence). V gave up 5 bases and J gave up 2 bases, with 15 bases separating them. The CDR3 covers 15 residues. This CDR3 is CATSPRRNRNTEAFF. The CDR3 DNA follows: TGTGCCACCAGCCCCCGTCGCAACCGAAACACTGAAGCTTTCTTT.

The V call is TRBV7-3, the J call TRBJ2-1; 7 nucleotides match TRBD1. Per germline, CDR1 SGHTA and CDR2 FQGTGA. CDR3 size: 15 residues. J gave up 4 bases and V 4 bases, and 7 bases lay outside the gene matches. The CDR3 DNA reads as TGTGCCAGCAGCTCTCGAAGGGACAGTTACAATGAGCAGTTCTTC. Translated, it gives CASSSRRDSYNEQFF.

The CDR3 here is CASSKGEGFDEQFF. For the CDR3, the DNA is TGTGCCAGCAGCAAGGGGGAGGGATTCGATGAGCAGTTCTTC. The chain is built from TRBV3-1 (or the pseudogene TRBV3-2) and TRBJ2-1, with D possibly matching TRBD2 (7 bases). CDR3 size: 14 residues. The V and J ends lost 5 bases and 8 bases respectively, with 16 bases between them. Germline V gene sequence: CDR1 LGHDT, CDR2 YNNKEL (reference sequence).

The gene calls are TRBV30 and TRBJ1-2; a possible D gene is TRBD1 (6 bases). CDR3 length: 12 residues. V dropped 2 bases and J dropped 7 bases, with 11 bases sitting between them. Germline V gene sequence: CDR1 GTSNPN, CDR2 SVGIG (reference sequence). Here the CDR3 DNA reads TGTGCCTGGAGTAGGGGGATACGTGGCTACACCTTC. It is translated as CAWSRGIRGYTF.

V and J are TRBV29-1 and TRBJ1-2, with TRBD1 matching 7 bases. The CDR3 is made up of 12 amino acids. The ends lost 1 base at V and 5 bases at J; junction bases unmatched: 1. Germline V gene sequence: CDR1 SQVTM, CDR2 ANQGSEA. This CDR3 reads CSVEGQGYGYTF. As DNA, the CDR3 is TGCAGCGTTGAAGGACAGGGATATGGCTACACCTTC.

The chain has TRBV7-9 and TRBJ2-1; weak D call: TRBD1 (5 bases). The germline V gene encodes CDR1 SEHNR and CDR2 FQNEAQ (reference sequence). The CDR3 runs 13 residues. With 10 bases removed from V and 0 bases from J, the gap between germline ends came to 10 bases. For the CDR3, the DNA is TGTGCCACTTTTACAGGCTCCTACAATGAGCAGTTCTTC. Protein: CATFTGSYNEQFF.

As for this clone: Other DNA sequences in this specimen translate into the identical CDR3. This sequence joins TRBV6-2 or TRBV6-3 and TRBJ1-5, with D hard to call. Germline loops: CDR1 MNHEY, CDR2 SVGEGT. The V end was cut by 2 bases, the J end by 3 bases, with 2 bases between. The CDR3 is 12 amino acids. The CDR3 nucleotides are TGTGCCAGCAGTTACACCAATCAGCCCCAGCATTTT. Amino acids: CASSYTNQPQHF.

This clone was counted only a few times. The rearrangement links TRBV29-1 to TRBJ1-4; perhaps TRBD1 as D (5 bases). V shed 3 bases and J shed 5 bases, with 7 bases lying between them. CDR1 is SQVTM, CDR2 ANQGSEA, per germline. This CDR3 comprises 12 residues. This chain's CDR3 is CSVEGVNEKLFF. For the CDR3, the DNA is TGCAGCGTTGAGGGGGTCAATGAAAAACTGTTTTTT.

This chain links TRBV18 with TRBJ1-1, with D unresolved. Trimming took 1 base from V and 1 from J, leaving 7 bases between them. CDR3 length equals 14 residues. Germline CDR1 is KGHSH and CDR2 is LQKENI. The CDR3 region has the DNA TGTGCCAGCTCACCACAACACACGAACACTGAAGCTTTCTTT. Translating it yields CASSPQHTNTEAFF.

A few counts support this clone. The chain has TRBV3-1 (or the pseudogene TRBV3-2) and TRBJ2-7, with 13 bases aligning to TRBD2. CDR3 length equals 16 residues. With 10 bases clipped from V and 0 bases from J, the junction kept 9 bases outside the gene matches. CDR1 LGHDT and CDR2 YNNKEL come from the germline V gene (reference sequence). The DNA for the CDR3 is TGTGCCACTCGGGGACTAGCGGGGAATGACTCCTACGAGCAGTACTTC. Amino acid sequence: CATRGLAGNDSYEQYF.